One and the same sample provided the 2 T cell receptor beta chains below, sequenced in a study of shared clonotypes between healthy human individuals. Here immunoSEQ multiplex PCR was the method, and the copy in TCRdb shows in-frame clones only, minus some. Here the sample spans approximately 650,000 clones, 95% to 96% being singletons. Cells designated naive CD8 were CD45RO-negative and were positively selected for CCR7, with terminally differentiated effector memory CD45RA+ cells excluded. Sequencing used naive CD8+ T cells sorted from blood. These receptors were taken from a woman aged 25-40 years in good health.

This sequence joins TRBV16 and TRBJ1-5; 10 positions agree with TRBD1. Germline CDR1 reads KGHSY; CDR2 reads FQNENV. This CDR3 spans 17 amino acids. The J segment lost 5 bases and the V segment lost 1 base, leaving 8 bases of the junction unmatched. CDR3 region: CASSQWTGGSRDQPQHF. The CDR3 DNA sequence: TGTGCCAGCAGCCAATGGACAGGGGGGAGCAGAGATCAGCCCCAGCATTTT.

The V and J genes are TRBV30 and TRBJ1-5, with D unresolved. This CDR3 has 15 residues. Trimming shortened V by 5 bases and J by 0 bases, and 14 bases separated the two germline ends. Germline V gives CDR1 GTSNPN, CDR2 SVGIG (reference sequence). The CDR3 sequence is CAWDNGRYSNQPQHF. CDR3 in DNA: TGTGCCTGGGATAATGGACGGTATAGCAATCAGCCCCAGCATTTT.